This is a list of T cell receptor beta chains from one sample in a study of cytomegalovirus exposure and HLA in healthy donors. Generated by immunoSEQ multiplex PCR, the TCRdb table keeps only in-frame clones and is missing some. The sample yields about 160,000 clones, roughly 80% seen once. The source material was PBMCs. These receptors all come from a male donor in good health and CMV-seropositive. Each CDR3 is given without its conserved first and last residue. Not every row has a clone size; where given, it reads once, few, many or a size class.

abundance	v_gene	j_gene	CDR3aa
-	TRBV27	TRBJ2-1	ASSLVALTSGILFSYNEQF
-	TRBV10-2	TRBJ1-6	ASSARDRDSPLH
-	TRBV19	TRBJ2-7	ASSPRGNEQY
few	TRBV7-8	TRBJ2-2	ASSSRPDRNTGELF
-	TRBV2	TRBJ2-7	ASKRLADYEQY
-	TRBV5-1	TRBJ1-2	ASSSGGTVNYGYT
-	TRBV30	TRBJ1-4	AWSGKGQGDEKLF
-	TRBV7-2	TRBJ2-6	ASSSDRRGNSGANVLT
once	TRBV11-2	TRBJ2-7	ASSLRSVTYEQY
few	TRBV28	TRBJ2-3	ASSSGTGSITDTQY
-	TRBV29-1	TRBJ2-1	SVEVKIDNEQF
-	TRBV30	TRBJ1-2	AWSPQGSIGYT
-	TRBV30	TRBJ1-4	AWSGGGNEKLF
-	TRBV5-3	TRBJ1-2	ARSSLGADYGYT
-	TRBV6-5	TRBJ2-7	ASSIGKAPLYEQY
-	TRBV11-2	-	ASSPGQGATVRNYEQY
-	TRBV28	TRBJ2-7	ASSLVAGGSTYEQY
-	TRBV5-5	TRBJ2-2	ASSLVPQGSGELF
-	TRBV5-6	TRBJ1-2	ASSYGQGWNYGYT
-	TRBV30	TRBJ1-2	AWSKQGAYYGYT
-	TRBV10-1	TRBJ2-7	ASSESQRGAYEQY
-	TRBV30	TRBJ1-4	AWAGISTENEKLF
-	TRBV15	TRBJ1-1	ATSRGGGSTEAF
-	TRBV4-1	TRBJ2-1	ASSQAREQF
-	TRBV27	TRBJ2-1	ASRHRRTGAINEQF
-	TRBV7-2	TRBJ2-7	ASSLGVQGTYEQY
-	TRBV7-8	TRBJ2-1	ASTTRGSGSSYNEQF
-	TRBV4-1	TRBJ1-4	ASSQFPGQANEKLF
-	TRBV27	TRBJ2-7	ASSSLLVIEQY
-	TRBV18	-	ASSPLGGSSYEQY
-	TRBV28	TRBJ2-7	ASSWGGRHEQY
-	TRBV18	TRBJ2-5	ASSPAGSETQY
-	TRBV5-1	TRBJ1-3	ASSSGQGPGSGNTIY
once	TRBV10-3	TRBJ2-7	AISFGLAGGPHEQY
-	TRBV4-2	TRBJ2-7	ASTQDSLTGTSQGASYEQY
-	TRBV5-8	TRBJ2-1	ASSFGTTSGGGDEQF
-	TRBV7-6	TRBJ2-2	ASSSRLAGSTGELF
-	TRBV12-5	TRBJ2-7	ASGGWAGPRYEQY
once	TRBV4-3	TRBJ2-3	ASSQGRVTVSTDTQY
-	TRBV6-5	TRBJ2-7	ASSSPGIPYEQY
-	TRBV10-3	TRBJ1-1	AISESSGRFEAF
-	TRBV28	TRBJ2-5	ASRDGVRETQY
-	TRBV19	TRBJ2-1	ASCSGGLSYNEQF
few	TRBV6-4	TRBJ2-3	ASSEGLAGTDTQY
-	TRBV29-1	TRBJ2-1	SVSGQGVTLEQF
-	TRBV6-4	TRBJ2-3	ASSELAGGREDTQY
-	TRBV29-1	TRBJ2-1	SGGSSGGYNEQF
-	TRBV27	TRBJ1-1	ASRRQENTEAF
-	TRBV19	TRBJ1-5	ASSGTFGGQPQH
-	TRBV4-3	TRBJ1-6	ASSQEHRDRSPLH
-	TRBV19	TRBJ2-7	ASSIRDRGVIYEQY
once	TRBV27	TRBJ2-7	ASIRIGTYEQY
-	TRBV9	TRBJ1-1	ASSVGEGRGTEAF
-	TRBV18	TRBJ1-4	ASSPPSFPNEKLF
-	TRBV10-3	TRBJ2-2	AIRGGLAGEDTGELF